This entry features one T cell receptor beta chain sequence. Its target is not known. This record belongs to a study of shared clonotypes between healthy human individuals. Study-level information: Each donor contributed plates that comprised three CD4 naive, three CD4 memory, two CD8 naive and one CD8 memory. General study results and limits: The naive CD4 repertoires of several donors were compared, and approximately 4.5% of clonotypes were shared.

CD8 memory was a combination that joined CD45RO+ cells with CCR7-negative CD45RA+ TemRA cells. Original processing methods: ImmunoSEQ supplied junction-only sequences lacking quality scores, so filtering was different. TCRdb's table, derived via immunoSEQ multiplex PCR, lists solely in-frame clones and lacks some. D and trimming were read from the DNA, whereas the V and J calls and clone size are those reported in that table. There are around 300,000 clones in the sample; roughly 84% occur only once, and around 15% lies in the top ten. Germline V gives CDR1 MNHNY, CDR2 SVGAGI (reference sequence). The CDR3 has 15 residues. The germline V and J ends were trimmed by 0 bases and 3 bases, with 9 bases remaining between them.

The sample was memory CD8+ T cells sorted from blood. Indicated subset: CD45RO+ cells pooled with CCR7-negative TemRA cells. The clonotype originates from a man aged 18 to 29 in good health. The chain combines TRBV6-6 with TRBJ2-1; D not resolved. CDR3 region: CASSYSGVGYNEQFF. In DNA form, the CDR3 reads TGTGCCAGCAGTTACTCGGGCGTTGGCTACAATGAGCAGTTCTTC.